This paragraph covers one TCR beta chain sequence. Its target is unknown. The CDR3 length is 15 residues. Germline CDR1 is SGHTA and CDR2 is FQGNSA. Trimming shortened V by 3 bases and J by 0 bases, and 9 bases separated the two germline ends. The sample comes from a study of CD4+ T cells in melanoma. Whole-study results and caveats: Diverse differentiation states were reported for melanoma neoantigen-specific CD4+ T cells. CD8+ T cell, macrophage and B cell function reportedly correlated with neoantigen-specific CD4+ T cells.

Some clones are missing from TCRdb's copy, which holds only in-frame ones; the method was immunoSEQ multiplex PCR. The repertoire holds around 20,000 clones, with roughly 80% as singletons. The rearrangement links TRBV7-2 to TRBJ1-5; D not resolved. Sequenced: cells from a culture (not recorded whether cultured in vitro). The TCR was taken from a human donor with melanoma. CDR3 bases: TGTGCCAGCAGCTTCGGCGCGGTTAGCAATCAGCCCCAGCATTTT. Translation: CASSFGAVSNQPQHF.